The clone carrying this T cell receptor (beta chain) was picked up a small number of times. Its specificity is not known. Using RNA transcripts as the source, TCR beta CDR3 regions were amplified. First-round RT-PCR targeting the TCR CDR3 was performed with the HTBI primer set. In TCRdb, the multiplex PCR reads were re-called with MiXCR into one record per CDR3 protein. Counted here are over 500,000 distinct CDR3 sequences, about 15% occurring once; the ten biggest clones make up under 20%. This sample is part of a study of T cells in Graves' hyperthyroidism and ophthalmopathy. Study findings and constraints: Blood held most thyroid clonotypes expanded above 0.001 frequency.

CDR1 MNHEY and CDR2 SMNVEV come from the germline V gene (reference sequence). Trimming pared 7 bases from V and 8 bases from J, leaving 20 bases between. The CDR3 sequence is 14 residues long. PBMCs stemmed from less than 13 ml fresh peripheral blood. The material sequenced was blood. The receptor was isolated from a woman aged 18-35 years with Graves' ophthalmopathy. V and J are TRBV27 and TRBJ1-1; possible D gene TRBD1, 5 bases. The CDR3, as DNA: TGTGCCAGCACCCCAGGGACCTTAGCTGGGGAAGCTTTCTTT. Its protein product is CASTPGTLAGEAFF.